These 18 T cell receptor beta chains originate from one sample sequenced in a study of blood T cells in healthy people across ages. Together with a sample-barcoded 5' primer, a J-beta primer mix was included in a second PCR lasting 7 to 11 cycles. One entry per CDR3 protein results from TCRdb running MiXCR on the 5' RACE reads. This table has about 670,000 distinct CDR3 sequences, roughly two fifths appearing once. Material: blood. Source of these receptors: a man older than 75 in good health.

The table lists this clonotype with many counts. This chain joins TRBV7-2 and TRBJ2-7, with a weak D call TRBD1 (5 bases). CDR1 is SGHTA, CDR2 FQGNSA, per germline. The ends were cut back, 5 bases at V and 4 bases at J, with 15 bases in the middle. The CDR3 extends over 14 amino acids. In nucleotides, the CDR3 is TGTGCCAGCAGCAAGGATCAGGGCGTTTACGAGCAGTACTTC. It codes for CASSKDQGVYEQYF. Together with reference TRBV7-2 and TRBJ2-7, the CDR3 gives the full variable domain: GAGVSQSPSNKVTEKGKDVELRCDPISGHTALYWYRQSLGQGLEFLIYFQGNSAPDKSGLPSDRFSAERTGGSVSTLTIQRTQQEDSAVYLCASSKDQGVYEQYFGPGTRLTVT.

As regards this clonotype: Given a much more abundant clone one base away, this may be a read error. V is TRBV28 and J is TRBJ2-7; D unclear. CDR1 and CDR2 from the germline V gene are MDHEN and SYDVKM. V lost 4 bases to trimming and J lost 2 bases, with 18 bases between them. The CDR3 sequence is 16 residues long. The CDR3: CASSSGGLVGTYEQYF. The CDR3 nucleotides are TGTGCCAGCAGTTCTGGTGGGCTAGTGGGGACCTACGAGCAGTACTTC.

The CDR3 nucleotides read TGCAGCGTTGACCCTGTAGGGACAGCCCTCTATGGCTACACCTTC. Its translation: CSVDPVGTALYGYTF. The chain is built from TRBV29-1 and TRBJ1-2, with 7 bases fitting TRBD1. CDR3 size: 15 residues. Germline loops: CDR1 SQVTM, CDR2 ANQGSEA. Germline trimming cut 3 bases from V and 4 bases from J; bases unmatched to any gene: 11.

In this sample, this clonotype turned up a few times. The chain joins TRBV6-5 to TRBJ1-5, with D maybe TRBD1 (5 bases). The CDR3 extends over 14 amino acids. Germline CDR1 reads MNHEY; CDR2 reads SVGAGI. V shed 2 bases and J shed 4 bases, with 9 bases lying between them. The chain's CDR3 is CASSYRGINQPQHF. The DNA of the CDR3 is TGTGCCAGCAGTTACAGGGGAATTAATCAGCCCCAGCATTTT.

As to this clonotype: At one end, the junction sequence differs from germline, possibly due to a read error. The gene calls are TRBV12-3 or TRBV12-4 and TRBJ2-5; 9 bases agree with TRBD1. The CDR3 extends over 16 amino acids. The CDR3: CASSNTGGAIQKTQYF. CDR3 bases: TGTGCCAGCAGTAACACAGGGGGCGCAATCCAAAAGACCCAGTACTTC.

This clonotype occurred many times. The chain employs TRBV12-3 or TRBV12-4 and TRBJ2-7, with 10 nucleotides matching TRBD2. This CDR3 contains 15 residues. Trimming took 4 bases from V and 4 from J; bases not matched to a gene: 7. The CDR3 DNA sequence: TGTGCCAGCAGTTCCGGAGCGGGGGGGCCGTACGAGCAGTACTTC. Translating gives CASSSGAGGPYEQYF.

This chain links TRBV4-3 with TRBJ2-5; D possibly corresponds to TRBD1 (5 bases). The V gene's germline CDR1 is LGHNA and CDR2 YSLEER. V was trimmed by 2 bases and J by 3 bases, leaving 7 bases between them. This CDR3 is 13 amino acids long. CDR3 nucleotide sequence: TGCGCCAGCAGCCAAACAGGAAAAGAGACCCAGTACTTC. This gives the protein CASSQTGKETQYF.

This clonotype was counted only a few times. The chain links TRBV7-3 to TRBJ2-3; TRBD2 matches 13 bases. The CDR3 contains 18 residues. CDR1 is SGHTA and CDR2 is FQGTGA in the germline V gene. Unmatched junction bases numbered 9, after V lost 1 base and J lost 5 bases. Here the CDR3 DNA reads TGTGCCAGCAGCTTAATTGGCGGACTAGCGGGAGAAGGAGATACGCAGTATTTT. This gives the protein CASSLIGGLAGEGDTQYF.

CDR3 bases: TGTGCCAGCAGCCAAAAACAGGGAGGAGAGACCCAGTACTTC. Protein sequence: CASSQKQGGETQYF. The chain has TRBV3-1 and TRBJ2-5; D assignment may be TRBD1 or TRBD2 (6 bases each). The V and J ends lost 2 bases and 4 bases respectively, with 11 bases between them. The CDR3 is 14 residues long. Germline V gives CDR1 LGHDT, CDR2 YNNKEL (reference sequence).

As concerns this clonotype: A clone one base away is much larger, so this may be a read error. This chain uses TRBV29-1 with TRBJ1-2, with no clear D. The CDR3 contains 11 residues. The germline V gene encodes CDR1 SQVTM and CDR2 ANQGSEA. CDR3 amino acids: CGVGQKYGYTF. CDR3 sequence (DNA): TGCGGCGTTGGGCAGAAGTATGGCTACACCTTC.

The chain recombines TRBV7-9 with TRBJ2-1; 15 bases match TRBD2. After removal of 5 bases from V and 8 bases from J, the junction contained 7 bases not matched to a gene. Germline-derived CDR1 and CDR2 are SEHNR and FQNEAQ (reference sequence). This CDR3 spans 16 amino acids. The CDR3 region is CASSLGLAGGRDEQFF. The CDR3 DNA is TGTGCCAGCAGCCTAGGACTAGCGGGAGGGCGCGATGAGCAGTTCTTC.

The chain links TRBV7-2 to TRBJ2-1, with D unclear. Trimming pared 0 bases from V and 1 base from J, leaving 19 bases between. The germline CDR1 and CDR2 sequences are SGHTA and FQGNSA. The CDR3 has 19 residues. As DNA, the CDR3 is TGTGCCAGCAGCTTAGCCCCCCCCCTTTTTAAAGTGTCCTACAATGAGCAGTTCTTC. Translation gives CASSLAPPLFKVSYNEQFF.

As concerns this clonotype: An end of the junction differs from the germline gene, which may be a read error. The chain employs TRBV29-1 and TRBJ2-3; D tentatively fits TRBD1 or TRBD2 (5 bases each). Germline assignment: CDR1 SQVTM and CDR2 ANQGSEA. CDR3 length: 16 amino acids. CDR3 nucleotide sequence: TGCGGCGTCCTCAAGGGGCGGGCAGCTAGCACAGATACGCAGTATTTT. The encoded protein is CGVLKGRAASTDTQYF.

This clonotype has a handful of counts. This chain links TRBV6-1 with TRBJ2-1; the D is unclear. CDR1 is MNHNS and CDR2 is SASEGT in the germline V gene. The CDR3 is 12 residues long. V lost 4 bases, J lost 4 bases, and 5 bases lay in between. The CDR3 DNA reads as TGTGCCAGCAGTGTCGTGTACAATGAGCAGTTCTTC. Its protein product is CASSVVYNEQFF.

This clonotype was detected many times. This chain uses TRBV7-2 with TRBJ2-5; TRBD1 aligns across 8 bases. Germline trimming cut 3 bases from V and 4 bases from J; bases unmatched to any gene: 4. The CDR3 length is 14 residues. Germline V CDR1 and CDR2: SGHTA, FQGNSA. DNA of the CDR3: TGTGCCAGCAGCTTTAACGACAGGGGAGAGACCCAGTACTTC. It translates to CASSFNDRGETQYF.

The sample holds a few counts of this clonotype. The chain links TRBV7-8 to TRBJ1-4, with 7 positions matching TRBD1. CDR1 is SGHVS, CDR2 FQNEAQ, per germline. There are 15 residues in the CDR3. After removal of 3 bases from V and 3 bases from J, the junction contained 4 bases not matched to a gene. CDR3 in amino acids: CASSFNRGANEKLFF. DNA for the CDR3: TGTGCCAGCAGCTTTAACAGGGGAGCTAATGAAAAACTGTTTTTT.

The rearrangement uses TRBV9 and TRBJ2-1, with 7 bases aligning to TRBD2. The DNA end is more similar to TRBJ2-7, so the J call may be wrong. CDR1 and CDR2 from the germline V gene are SGDLS and YYNGEE. CDR3 size: 15 residues. The CDR3 region is CASSVAGRDPYEQYF. As DNA, the CDR3 is TGTGCCAGCAGCGTAGCTGGGAGGGACCCCTACGAGCAGTACTTC.

This clonotype was detected a few times. The chain combines TRBV6-2 or TRBV6-3 with TRBJ2-7; D is ambiguous. Trimming took off 6 bases at V and 3 bases at J, with 15 bases between the two ends. Germline values: CDR1 MNHEY, CDR2 SVGEGT. The length of the CDR3 is 14 residues. Here the CDR3 reads CASRKTGSNYEQYF. CDR3 DNA sequence: TGTGCCAGCAGAAAGACCGGGTCGAACTACGAGCAGTACTTC.